These T cell receptor beta chains were read from a single sample in a study of shared clonotypes between healthy human individuals. Sequencing used immunoSEQ multiplex PCR; TCRdb keeps in-frame clones, though not all of them. The repertoire holds about 750,000 clones, about 92% seen once, with approximately 25% in the top ten. Sequenced input: naive CD8+ T cells sorted from blood. Receptor source: a man aged 25 to 40 in good health. CDR3s include the opening cysteine and the closing phenylalanine or tryptophan. Each record gives: CDR3 length, J gene, V gene, D gene, CDR3 DNA, CDR3 protein. D genes are given only for firm matches.

12,TRBJ2-1,TRBV11-2,NA,TGTGCCAGCGGCTCTCACAGTGGTGAGCAGTTCTTC,CASGSHSGEQFF
16,TRBJ2-1,TRBV2,NA,TGTGCCAGCAGTGAACGAGCAGGGGCCCCCTACAATGAGCAGTTCTTC,CASSERAGAPYNEQFF
14,TRBJ2-2,TRBV7-6,TRBD1,TGTGCCAGCAGCTTTAGACAGGGGTTCGGGGAGCTGTTTTTT,CASSFRQGFGELFF
13,TRBJ2-4,TRBV27,NA,TGTGCCAGCTCCCCCCTCGGGTCCAACATTCAGTACTTC,CASSPLGSNIQYF
15,TRBJ1-3,TRBV6-1,NA,TGTGCCAGCAGTGAAAGGCAGGACTCTGGAAACACCATATATTTT,CASSERQDSGNTIYF
18,TRBJ1-3,TRBV7-9,NA,TGTGCCAGCAGCCCAATCACAGGGCCGGGAGCTCCTGGAAACACCATATATTTT,CASSPITGPGAPGNTIYF
13,TRBJ2-7,TRBV15,NA,TGTGCCACCAGCAGAGATCGCCTTGGCGAGTTGGACTTC,CATSRDRLGELDF
13,TRBJ1-2,TRBV10-2,NA,TGCGCCAGCAGTGACGGACAACACTATGGCTACACCTTC,CASSDGQHYGYTF
14,TRBJ2-2,TRBV5-4,TRBD1,TGTGCCAGCAGCCCCGGACAGGGCTCCGGGGAGCTGTTTTTT,CASSPGQGSGELFF
18,TRBJ2-1,TRBV29-1,TRBD2,TGCAGCGTTGAGATTGGACTAGCGGGAGGTAGCTCCTACAATGAGCAGTTCTTC,CSVEIGLAGGSSYNEQFF
15,TRBJ1-2,TRBV14,NA,TGTGCCAGCAGCCAAGGTCACAGTACGGGCTATGGCTACACCTTC,CASSQGHSTGYGYTF
14,TRBJ2-7,TRBV27,NA,TGTGCCAGCAGTTTATCGGCGTACTCCTACGAGCAGTACTTC,CASSLSAYSYEQYF
16,TRBJ2-7,TRBV28,NA,TGTGCCAGCAGTTCGACCAGACTAGAAAACTCCTACGAGCAGTACTTC,CASSSTRLENSYEQYF
16,TRBJ1-1,TRBV28,NA,TGTGCCAGCAGTTTTGGCGAACAGGGTACGAACACTGAAGCTTTCTTT,CASSFGEQGTNTEAFF
15,TRBJ1-5,TRBV6-1,NA,TGTGCCAGCAGTGAACGGGGATGGGGCAATCAGCCCCAGCATTTT,CASSERGWGNQPQHF
15,TRBJ1-5,TRBV4-2,NA,TGTGCCAGCAGCCCTCGGGACATTAGCAATCAGCCCCAGCATTTT,CASSPRDISNQPQHF
15,TRBJ2-7,TRBV5-1,TRBD2,TGCGCCAGCAGCTTAAGGACTAGCGGGGACCGAGAGCAGTACTTC,CASSLRTSGDREQYF
14,TRBJ1-5,TRBV5-6,NA,TGTGCCAGCAGCTTGGCCGGGGGTTCGCAGCCCCAGCATTTT,CASSLAGGSQPQHF